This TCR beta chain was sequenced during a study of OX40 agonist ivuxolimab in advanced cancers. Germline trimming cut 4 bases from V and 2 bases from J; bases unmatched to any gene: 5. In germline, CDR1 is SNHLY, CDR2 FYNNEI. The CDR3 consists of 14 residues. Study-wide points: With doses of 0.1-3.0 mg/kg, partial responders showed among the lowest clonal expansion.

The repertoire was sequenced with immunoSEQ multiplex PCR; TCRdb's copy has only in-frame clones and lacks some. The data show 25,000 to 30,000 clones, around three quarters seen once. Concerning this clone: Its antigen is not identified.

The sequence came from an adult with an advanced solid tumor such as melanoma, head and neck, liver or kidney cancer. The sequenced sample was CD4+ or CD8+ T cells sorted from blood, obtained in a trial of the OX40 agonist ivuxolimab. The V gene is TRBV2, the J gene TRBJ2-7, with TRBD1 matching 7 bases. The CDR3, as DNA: TGTGCCAGCAGTGGACAGGGTGGCCCCTACGAGCAGTACTTC. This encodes CASSGQGGPYEQYF.